This T cell receptor beta chain was observed in a study of multiple sclerosis patients with progressive multifocal leukoencephalopathy. The time point denotes: time of PML onset. Germline V gene lookup returns CDR1 MDHEN and CDR2 SYDVKM. This CDR3 has 12 residues. Here immunoSEQ multiplex PCR was the method, and the copy in TCRdb shows in-frame clones only, minus some. Seen here are 30,000 or so clones, roughly 87% observed once, and the top ten hold 5.7%. The material was PBMCs, obtained from a patient treated with natalizumab. This clonotype originated in a woman in her thirties or forties with progressive multifocal leukoencephalopathy. The rearrangement joins TRBV28 to TRBJ1-2, with D perhaps matching TRBD1 (5 bases). The CDR3 loop reads CAGGNALYGYTF. CDR3 coding DNA: TGTGCTGGGGGGAACGCCCTCTATGGCTACACCTTC.